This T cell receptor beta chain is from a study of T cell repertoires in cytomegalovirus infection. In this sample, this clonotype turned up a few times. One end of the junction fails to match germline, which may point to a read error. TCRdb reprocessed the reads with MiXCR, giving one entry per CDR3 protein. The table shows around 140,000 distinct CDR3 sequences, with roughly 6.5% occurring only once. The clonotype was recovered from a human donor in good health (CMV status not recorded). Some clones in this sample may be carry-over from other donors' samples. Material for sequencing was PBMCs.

Here the CDR3 reads CSAREGPQSGNTIYF. The CDR3 DNA reads TGCAGTGCTAGAGAGGGGCCCCAGTCTGGGAACACCATATATTTT. The rearrangement links TRBV20-1 to TRBJ1-3; D possibly corresponds to TRBD1 (5 bases). The CDR3 loop spans 15 amino acids. In germline, CDR1 is DFQATT, CDR2 SNEGSKA (reference sequence).